The 10 T cell receptor beta chains below all came from one sample that was sequenced in a study of T-cell memory formation after mild COVID-19. MiXCR, run by TCRdb on the 5' RACE reads, gives a single entry per CDR3 protein. Counted here are tens of thousands of distinct CDR3 sequences, approximately 13% occurring once; the ten biggest clones make up over 25%. The sequencing input was PBMCs or a T cell subset sorted from them (not recorded which). These receptors were collected from an adult woman who had mild COVID-19 (a few samples of this study predate the infection). Cell type and time point are not known.

The genes are TRBV5-1 and TRBJ2-3, with D unclear. CDR3 length equals 13 residues. Between the trimmed V and J ends, which lost 2 bases and 1 base, there was a span of 5 bases. Germline V gene lookup returns CDR1 SGHRS and CDR2 YFSETQ. The CDR3 spells CASSFYGTDTQYF. Here the CDR3 DNA reads TGCGCCAGCAGCTTCTATGGCACAGATACGCAGTATTTT. The full variable domain, rest sourced from reference TRBV5-1 and TRBJ2-3, is KAGVTQTPRYLIKTRGQQVTLSCSPISGHRSVSWYQQTPGQGLQFLFEYFSETQRNKGNFPGRFSGRQFSNSRSEMNVSTLELGDSALYLCASSFYGTDTQYFGPGTRLTVL.

The V gene is TRBV2, the J gene TRBJ2-1; 9 bases map to TRBD2. V dropped 3 bases and J dropped 5; count of bases not matched to a gene: 5. This CDR3 contains 15 residues. In germline, CDR1 is SNHLY, CDR2 FYNNEI. CDR3 amino acids: CASSDGSGSNNEQFF. The CDR3 nucleotides are TGTGCCAGCAGTGACGGTAGCGGGAGCAACAATGAGCAGTTCTTC.

This chain connects TRBV19 to TRBJ1-5; the D gene is possibly TRBD1 (6 bases). Looked up from germline, CDR1 is LNHDA and CDR2 is SQIVND (reference sequence). V was shortened by 5 bases and J by 2 bases, with 16 bases between the two germline ends. The CDR3 extends over 16 amino acids. CDR3 sequence: CASSRKQGMGNQPQHF. The CDR3 bases are TGTGCCAGTAGTCGAAAACAGGGAATGGGCAATCAGCCCCAGCATTTT.

This rearrangement joins TRBV10-3 to TRBJ2-7, with a tentative D call TRBD1 (6 bases). The germline gives CDR1 ENHRY, CDR2 SYGVKD. This CDR3 spans 13 amino acids. Trimming left V 10 bases short and J 6 bases short, with 19 bases between. CDR3 region: CATSTGSPREQYF. The CDR3 DNA reads as TGTGCCACCTCGACAGGATCCCCTCGCGAGCAGTACTTC.

This clonotype has a count of ten or more. This rearrangement joins TRBV27 to TRBJ2-7; no clear D gene. Germline V gene data show CDR1 as MNHEY and CDR2 as SMNVEV (reference sequence). V lost 4 bases and J 6 bases, leaving 13 bases between the germline ends. The CDR3 contains 13 residues. The CDR3 loop reads CASSYQQVSEQYF. The CDR3 region has the DNA TGTGCCAGCAGTTACCAGCAGGTCTCCGAGCAGTACTTC.

This clonotype was counted only a few times. The DNA of the CDR3 is TGCGCCAGCAGCACCGGACAGGGGGCTGACATTCAGTACTTC. The encoded protein is CASSTGQGADIQYF. The chain links TRBV5-1 to TRBJ2-4, with 11 bases identical to TRBD1. Germline values: CDR1 SGHRS, CDR2 YFSETQ. The length of the CDR3 is 14 residues. Trimming took 4 bases from V and 8 from J; bases not matched to a gene: 5.

This clonotype was counted only a few times. V is TRBV29-1 and J is TRBJ2-1; 7 bases align to TRBD1. The CDR3 contains 12 residues. V was clipped by 8 bases and J by 5 bases; unmatched bases: 6. Germline V gives CDR1 SQVTM, CDR2 ANQGSEA. CDR3: CSLPGQNNEQFF. The CDR3 coding sequence is TGCAGCCTTCCGGGACAGAACAATGAGCAGTTCTTC.

This clonotype has a handful of counts. The chain uses TRBV5-1 and TRBJ2-1, with D uncertain. The V gene's germline CDR1 is SGHRS and CDR2 YFSETQ. This CDR3 comprises 14 residues. V shed 0 bases and J shed 9 bases, with 13 bases lying between them. This chain's CDR3 is CASSLDVTWGEQFF. CDR3 coding DNA: TGCGCCAGCAGCTTGGACGTAACCTGGGGTGAGCAGTTCTTC.

This clonotype occurred a few times. The chain recombines TRBV9 with TRBJ1-2; D perhaps matches TRBD1 (5 bases). Germline values: CDR1 SGDLS, CDR2 YYNGEE. The V and J ends lost 3 bases and 4 bases respectively, with 16 bases between them. This CDR3 is 15 amino acids long. The CDR3 DNA sequence: TGTGCCAGCAGCGGGAGGGGCGGGGGTAGCTATGGCTACACCTTC. It yields the protein CASSGRGGGSYGYTF.

This chain connects TRBV20-1 to TRBJ2-2; 11 bases are a match to TRBD2. V lost 0 bases to trimming and J lost 5 bases; unmatched junction nucleotides: 2. The CDR3 sequence is 15 residues long. Germline loops: CDR1 DFQATT, CDR2 SNEGSKA (reference sequence). CDR3 bases: TGCAGTGCTAGAGAACTAGCGGGAGAGACCGGGGAGCTGTTTTTT. This sequence encodes CSARELAGETGELFF.